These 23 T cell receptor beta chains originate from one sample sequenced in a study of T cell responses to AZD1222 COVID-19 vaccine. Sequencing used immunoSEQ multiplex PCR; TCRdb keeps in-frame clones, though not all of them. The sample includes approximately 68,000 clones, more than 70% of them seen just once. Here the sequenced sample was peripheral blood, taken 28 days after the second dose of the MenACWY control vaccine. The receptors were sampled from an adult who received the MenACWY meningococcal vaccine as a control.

The CDR3 DNA is TGCGCCAGCAGCCAAAACCTTCATAATACGGTAAACACCATATATTTT. It codes for CASSQNLHNTVNTIYF. This chain links TRBV4-3 with TRBJ1-3; no clear D. Trimming took 2 bases from V and 6 from J, leaving 17 bases between them. The CDR3 spans 16 residues. Germline CDR1 LGHNA, CDR2 YSLEER.

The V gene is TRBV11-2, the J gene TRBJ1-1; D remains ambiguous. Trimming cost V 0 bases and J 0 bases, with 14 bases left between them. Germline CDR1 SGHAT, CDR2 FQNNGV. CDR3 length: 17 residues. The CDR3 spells CASSLDLVPGLNTEAFF. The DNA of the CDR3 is TGTGCCAGCAGCTTAGATCTCGTTCCGGGGTTGAACACTGAAGCTTTCTTT.

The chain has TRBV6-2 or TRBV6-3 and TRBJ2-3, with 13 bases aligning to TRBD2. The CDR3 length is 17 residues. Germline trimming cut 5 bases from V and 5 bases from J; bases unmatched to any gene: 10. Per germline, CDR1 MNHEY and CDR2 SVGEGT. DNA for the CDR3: TGTGCCAGCAGTCTCCGGACTAGCGGGAGAATTGGAGATACGCAGTATTTT. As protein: CASSLRTSGRIGDTQYF.

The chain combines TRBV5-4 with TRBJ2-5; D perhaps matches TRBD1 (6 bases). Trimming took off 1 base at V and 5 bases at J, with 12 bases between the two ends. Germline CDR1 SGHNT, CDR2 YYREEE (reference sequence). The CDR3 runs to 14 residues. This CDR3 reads CASSLRGLTETQYF. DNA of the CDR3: TGTGCCAGCAGCTTGAGGGGGTTAACGGAGACCCAGTACTTC.

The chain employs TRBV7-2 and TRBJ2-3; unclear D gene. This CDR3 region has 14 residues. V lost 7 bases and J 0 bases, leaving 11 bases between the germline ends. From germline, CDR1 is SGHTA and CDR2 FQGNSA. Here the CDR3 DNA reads TGTGCCAGCACCCTACTATCTAGCACAGATACGCAGTATTTT. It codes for CASTLLSSTDTQYF.

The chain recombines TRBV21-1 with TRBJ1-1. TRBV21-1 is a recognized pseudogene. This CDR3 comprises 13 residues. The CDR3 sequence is CASSIREGTEAFF. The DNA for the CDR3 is TGTGCCAGCAGCATCAGGGAGGGCACTGAAGCTTTCTTT.

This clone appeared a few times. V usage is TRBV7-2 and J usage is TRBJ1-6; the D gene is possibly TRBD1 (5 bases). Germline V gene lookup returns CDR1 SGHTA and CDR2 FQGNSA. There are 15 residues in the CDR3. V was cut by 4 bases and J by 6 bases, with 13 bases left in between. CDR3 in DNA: TGTGCCAGCAGCTCCCCCGGGGGAGGTAATTCACCCCTCCACTTT. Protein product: CASSSPGGGNSPLHF.

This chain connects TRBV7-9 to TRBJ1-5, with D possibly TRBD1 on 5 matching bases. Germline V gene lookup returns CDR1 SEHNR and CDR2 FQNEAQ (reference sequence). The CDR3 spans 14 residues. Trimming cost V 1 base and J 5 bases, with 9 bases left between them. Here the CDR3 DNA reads TGTGCCAGCAGCTTAGATTTGGGGCATCAGCCCCAGCATTTT. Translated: CASSLDLGHQPQHF.

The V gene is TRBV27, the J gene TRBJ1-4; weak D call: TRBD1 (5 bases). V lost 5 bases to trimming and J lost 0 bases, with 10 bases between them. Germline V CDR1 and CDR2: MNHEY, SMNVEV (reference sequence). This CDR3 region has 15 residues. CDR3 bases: TGTGCCAGCAGTCTTAGGGGTGCAACTAATGAAAAACTGTTTTTT. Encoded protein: CASSLRGATNEKLFF. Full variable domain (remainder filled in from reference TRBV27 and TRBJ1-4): EAQVTQNPRYLITVTGKKLTVTCSQNMNHEYMSWYRQDPGLGLRQIYYSMNVEVTDKGDVPEGYKVSRKEKRNFPLILESPSPNQTSLYFCASSLRGATNEKLFFGSGTQLSVL.

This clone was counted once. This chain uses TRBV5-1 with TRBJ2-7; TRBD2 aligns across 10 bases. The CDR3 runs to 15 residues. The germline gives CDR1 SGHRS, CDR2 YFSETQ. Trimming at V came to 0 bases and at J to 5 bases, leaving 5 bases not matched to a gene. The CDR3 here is CASSLVASGGNEQYF. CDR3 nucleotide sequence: TGCGCCAGCAGCTTGGTGGCTAGCGGGGGCAACGAGCAGTACTTC.

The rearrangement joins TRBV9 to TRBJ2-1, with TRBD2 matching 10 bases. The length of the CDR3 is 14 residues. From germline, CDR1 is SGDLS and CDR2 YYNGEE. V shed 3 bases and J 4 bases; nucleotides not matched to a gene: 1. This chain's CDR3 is CASSASGSYNEQFF. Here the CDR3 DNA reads TGTGCCAGCAGCGCTAGCGGGAGTTACAATGAGCAGTTCTTC.

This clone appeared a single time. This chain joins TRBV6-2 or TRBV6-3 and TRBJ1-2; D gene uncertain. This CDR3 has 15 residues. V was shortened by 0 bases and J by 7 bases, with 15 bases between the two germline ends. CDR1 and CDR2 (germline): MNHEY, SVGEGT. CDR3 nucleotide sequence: TGTGCCAGCAGTTACTCGAATCTGGGCGGCGGTGGCTACACCTTC. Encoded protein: CASSYSNLGGGGYTF.

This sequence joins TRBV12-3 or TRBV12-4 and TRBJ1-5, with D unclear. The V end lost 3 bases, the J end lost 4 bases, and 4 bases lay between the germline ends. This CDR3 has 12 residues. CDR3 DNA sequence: TGTGCCAGCAGTTTGGGGAATCAGCCCCAGCATTTT. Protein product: CASSLGNQPQHF.

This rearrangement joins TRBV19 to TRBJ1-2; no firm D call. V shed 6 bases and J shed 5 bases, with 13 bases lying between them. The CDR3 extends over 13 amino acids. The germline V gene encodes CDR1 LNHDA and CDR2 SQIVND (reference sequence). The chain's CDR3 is CASSPPVGYGYTF. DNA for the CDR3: TGTGCCAGTAGCCCCCCCGTTGGGTATGGCTACACCTTC.

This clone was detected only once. CDR3 nucleotides: TGTGCCTGGAGCTCCGGGACAGGGAATTCACCCCTCCACTTT. Its translation is CAWSSGTGNSPLHF. The chain couples TRBV30 to TRBJ1-6, with TRBD1 matching over 9 bases. Germline V lookup: CDR1 GTSNPN, CDR2 SVGIG (reference sequence). V gave up 3 bases and J gave up 7 bases; unmatched junction bases: 4. CDR3 length: 14 residues.

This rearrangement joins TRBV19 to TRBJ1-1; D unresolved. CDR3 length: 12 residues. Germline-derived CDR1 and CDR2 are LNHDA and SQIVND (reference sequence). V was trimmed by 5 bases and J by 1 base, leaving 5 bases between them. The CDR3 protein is CASSFGNTEAFF. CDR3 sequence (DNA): TGTGCCAGTAGTTTTGGGAACACTGAAGCTTTCTTT.

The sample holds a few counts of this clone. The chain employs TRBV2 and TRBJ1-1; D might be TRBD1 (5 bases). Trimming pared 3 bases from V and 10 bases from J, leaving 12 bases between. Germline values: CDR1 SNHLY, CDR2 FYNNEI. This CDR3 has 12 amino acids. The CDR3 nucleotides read TGTGCCAGCAGTGAGGCTGGGACTATAGCTTTCTTT. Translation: CASSEAGTIAFF.

The CDR3 reads CASSLVGGETQYF. The DNA for the CDR3 is TGTGCCAGCAGCTTGGTGGGTGGAGAGACCCAGTACTTC. V and J are TRBV5-4 and TRBJ2-5; unclear D gene. CDR1 and CDR2 from the germline V gene are SGHNT and YYREEE (reference sequence). Trimming took 0 bases from V and 4 from J, leaving 7 bases between them. This CDR3 has 13 amino acids.

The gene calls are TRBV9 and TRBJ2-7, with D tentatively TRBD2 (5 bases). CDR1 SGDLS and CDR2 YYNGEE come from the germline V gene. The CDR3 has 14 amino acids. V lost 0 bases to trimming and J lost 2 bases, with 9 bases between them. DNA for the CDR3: TGTGCCAGCAGCGTAGATGGGAGAACCTACGAGCAGTACTTC. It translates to CASSVDGRTYEQYF.

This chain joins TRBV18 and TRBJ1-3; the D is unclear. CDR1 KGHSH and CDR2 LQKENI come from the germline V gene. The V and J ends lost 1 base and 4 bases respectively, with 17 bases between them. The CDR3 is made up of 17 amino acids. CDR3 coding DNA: TGTGCCAGCTCACCACTTAACGACCCGACCGGGGGAAACACCATATATTTT. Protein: CASSPLNDPTGGNTIYF. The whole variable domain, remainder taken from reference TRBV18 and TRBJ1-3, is NAGVMQNPRHLVRRRGQEARLRCSPMKGHSHVYWYRQLPEEGLKFMVYLQKENIIDESGMPKERFSAEFPKEGPSILRIQQVVRGDSAAYFCASSPLNDPTGGNTIYFGEGSWLTVV.

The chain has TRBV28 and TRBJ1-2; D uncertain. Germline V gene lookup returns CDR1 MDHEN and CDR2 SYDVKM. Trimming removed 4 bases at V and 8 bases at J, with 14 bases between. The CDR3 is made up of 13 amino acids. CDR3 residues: CASSSNGGFGYTF. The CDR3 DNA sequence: TGTGCCAGCAGTTCAAACGGAGGGTTCGGCTACACCTTC.

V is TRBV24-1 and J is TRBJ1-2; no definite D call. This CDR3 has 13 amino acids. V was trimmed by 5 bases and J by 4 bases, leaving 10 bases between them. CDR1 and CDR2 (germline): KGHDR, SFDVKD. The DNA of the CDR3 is TGTGCCACCAGTGCGGACGATATCTATGGCTACACCTTC. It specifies CATSADDIYGYTF.

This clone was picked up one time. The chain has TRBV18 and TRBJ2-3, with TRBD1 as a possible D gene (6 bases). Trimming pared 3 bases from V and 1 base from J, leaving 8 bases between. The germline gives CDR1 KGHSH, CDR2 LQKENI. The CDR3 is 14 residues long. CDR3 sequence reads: CASSPAGGTDTQYF. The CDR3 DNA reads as TGTGCCAGCTCACCGGCAGGGGGCACAGATACGCAGTATTTT.